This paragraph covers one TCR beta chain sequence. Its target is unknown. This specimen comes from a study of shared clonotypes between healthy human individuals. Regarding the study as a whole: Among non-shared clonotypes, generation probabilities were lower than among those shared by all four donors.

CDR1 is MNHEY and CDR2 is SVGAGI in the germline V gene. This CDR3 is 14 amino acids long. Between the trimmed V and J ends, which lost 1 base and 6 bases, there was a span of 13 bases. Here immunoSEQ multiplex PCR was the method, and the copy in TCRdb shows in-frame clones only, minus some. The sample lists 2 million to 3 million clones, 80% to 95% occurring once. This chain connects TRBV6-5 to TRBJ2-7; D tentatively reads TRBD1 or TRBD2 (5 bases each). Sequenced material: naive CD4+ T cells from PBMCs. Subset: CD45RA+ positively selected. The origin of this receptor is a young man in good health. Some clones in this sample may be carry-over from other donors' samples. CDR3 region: CASSYLGRGTEQYF. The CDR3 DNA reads TGTGCCAGCAGTTACTTGGGCCGAGGGACCGAGCAGTACTTC.